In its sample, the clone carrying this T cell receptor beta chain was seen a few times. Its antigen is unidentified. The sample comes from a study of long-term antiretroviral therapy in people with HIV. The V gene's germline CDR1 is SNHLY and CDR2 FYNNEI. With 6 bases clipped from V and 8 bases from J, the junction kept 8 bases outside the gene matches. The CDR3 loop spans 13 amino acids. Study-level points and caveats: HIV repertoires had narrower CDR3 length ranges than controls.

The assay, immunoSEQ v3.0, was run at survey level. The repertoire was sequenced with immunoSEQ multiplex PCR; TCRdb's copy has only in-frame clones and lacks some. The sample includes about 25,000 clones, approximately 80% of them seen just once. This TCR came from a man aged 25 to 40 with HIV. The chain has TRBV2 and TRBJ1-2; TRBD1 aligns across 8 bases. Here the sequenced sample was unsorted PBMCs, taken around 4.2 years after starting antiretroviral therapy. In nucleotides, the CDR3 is TGTGCCAGCAGAGCAAACAGGGGGAGCGGCTACACCTTC. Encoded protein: CASRANRGSGYTF.